The subject of this entry is one TCR beta chain. Its specificity is unknown. This sample is drawn from a study of T cell repertoires in cytomegalovirus infection. Study summary: CMV infection plus the matching HLA type was flagged by public TCR beta signatures. Study findings and constraints: Ex vivo responses were dominated by HLA-C-restricted CMV-specific TCR beta clonotypes. Cumulative public TCR beta family frequency identified carriers of CMV plus the relevant HLA.

Via MiXCR, TCRdb re-called the reads, giving one row per CDR3 protein. The sample contains hundreds of thousands of distinct CDR3 sequences, roughly a tenth of which appear only once. The sequencing input was PBMCs. This TCR derives from a human donor in good health (CMV status not recorded). Some clones in this sample may be carry-over from other donors' samples.

Here the CDR3 reads CSATGSVGEKLFF. The DNA of the CDR3 is TGCAGTGCTACAGGCTCGGTTGGCGAAAAACTGTTTTTT. The rearrangement uses TRBV20-1 and TRBJ1-4; D is unclear. Germline V CDR1 and CDR2: DFQATT, SNEGSKA (reference sequence). V lost 4 bases, J lost 8 bases, and 14 bases lay in between. CDR3 length: 13 amino acids.